This T cell receptor (beta chain) was sequenced for a study of beta chain features in type 1 diabetes. Study results and limitations: TCRB CDR3s from Type 1 diabetes patients were moderately but significantly shorter in all four CD4+ subsets. cDNA-based sequencing might over-represent cells highly expressing TCR. Possible PCR preference for shorter templates applied equally to patients and controls.

Turning to this clone: The target antigen is unknown.

Germline V gene data show CDR1 as MNHEY and CDR2 as SVGAGI. This CDR3 is 13 amino acids long. Trimming removed 6 bases at V and 4 bases at J, with 12 bases between. Each of the CD4+ naive, central memory, regulatory and stem cell-like memory populations was sorted via CD45RO/CCR7/CD25/CD127/CD95/CD27. As every portion of the isolated RNA was reverse transcribed, the sequencing read expressed TCRB transcripts. The table came from immunoSEQ multiplex PCR; TCRdb's copy has only in-frame clones and leaves some out. The profile shows over 200,000 clones, about a tenth of them singletons. The chain links TRBV6-5 to TRBJ1-2; D gene uncertain. The TCR sequence derives from a man in his thirties or forties with type 1 diabetes. Sequenced sample: naive CD4+ T cells from blood. The CDR3 here is CASSPDITYGYTF. The CDR3 DNA reads as TGTGCCAGCAGCCCCGACATAACCTATGGCTACACCTTC.